This entry describes one T cell receptor beta chain. Its antigen is not known. Trimming took 7 bases from V and 6 from J; bases not matched to a gene: 14. Germline-derived CDR1 and CDR2 are MGHDK and SYGVNS. This CDR3 has 16 amino acids. The data originate from a study of T cell responses to AZD1222 COVID-19 vaccine. General study points: Regions 160-218 and 743-854 dominated among vaccine-associated CD4 TCRs spanning spike. Increased Spike-specific TCR breadth and depth were observed after two AZD1222 doses.

TCRdb's copy holds only in-frame clones and misses some; the assay was immunoSEQ multiplex PCR. The table includes about 120,000 clones, 75% to 95% detected once. The TCR sequence derives from an adult in good health. Specimen: peripheral blood, collected on day 0 of AZD1222 vaccination. The chain has TRBV25-1 and TRBJ2-1, with 8 bases fitting TRBD2. The CDR3 spells CASTRTEGLGVNEQFF. The CDR3 DNA follows: TGTGCCAGCACCCGAACAGAGGGACTAGGGGTCAATGAGCAGTTCTTC.